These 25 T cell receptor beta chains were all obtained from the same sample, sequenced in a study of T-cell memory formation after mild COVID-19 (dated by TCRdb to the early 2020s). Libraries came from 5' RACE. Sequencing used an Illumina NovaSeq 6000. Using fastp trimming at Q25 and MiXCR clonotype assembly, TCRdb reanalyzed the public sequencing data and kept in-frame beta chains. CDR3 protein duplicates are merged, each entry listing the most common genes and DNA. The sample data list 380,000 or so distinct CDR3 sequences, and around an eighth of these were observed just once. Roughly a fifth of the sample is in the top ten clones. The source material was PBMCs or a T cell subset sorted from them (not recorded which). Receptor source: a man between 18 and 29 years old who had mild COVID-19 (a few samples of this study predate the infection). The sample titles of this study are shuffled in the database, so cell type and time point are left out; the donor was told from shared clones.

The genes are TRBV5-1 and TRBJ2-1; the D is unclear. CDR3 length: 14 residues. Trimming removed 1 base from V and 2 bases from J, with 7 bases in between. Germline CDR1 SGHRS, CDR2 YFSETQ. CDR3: CASSLMTTYNEQFF. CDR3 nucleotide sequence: TGCGCCAGCAGCTTGATGACCACCTACAATGAGCAGTTCTTC.

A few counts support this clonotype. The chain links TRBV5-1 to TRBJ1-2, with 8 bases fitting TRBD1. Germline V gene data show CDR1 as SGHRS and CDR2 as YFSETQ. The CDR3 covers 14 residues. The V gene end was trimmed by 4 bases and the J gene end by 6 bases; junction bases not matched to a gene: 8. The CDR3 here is CASSRGQEKDGYTF. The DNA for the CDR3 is TGCGCCAGCAGCCGGGGACAGGAGAAGGATGGCTACACCTTC.

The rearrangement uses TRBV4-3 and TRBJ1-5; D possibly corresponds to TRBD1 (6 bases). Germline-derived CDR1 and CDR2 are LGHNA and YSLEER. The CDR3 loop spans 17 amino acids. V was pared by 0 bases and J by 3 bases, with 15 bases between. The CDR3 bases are TGCGCCAGCAGCCAAGACGGGGGCCGACCGAACAATCAGCCCCAGCATTTT. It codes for CASSQDGGRPNNQPQHF.

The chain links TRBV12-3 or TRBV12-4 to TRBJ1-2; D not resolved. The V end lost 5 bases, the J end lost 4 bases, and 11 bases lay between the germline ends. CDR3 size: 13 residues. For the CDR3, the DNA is TGTGCCAGCAGTCCCGTGGACGGCTATGGCTACACCTTC. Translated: CASSPVDGYGYTF.

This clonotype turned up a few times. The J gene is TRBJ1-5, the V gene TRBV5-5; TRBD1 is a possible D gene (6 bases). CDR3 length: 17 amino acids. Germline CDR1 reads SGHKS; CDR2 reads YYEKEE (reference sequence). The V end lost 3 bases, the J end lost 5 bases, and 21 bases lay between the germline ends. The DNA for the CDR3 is TGTGCCAGCAGCTCGGGGCCAAGAGGGGGTCGGCATCAGCCCCAGCATTTT. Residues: CASSSGPRGGRHQPQHF.

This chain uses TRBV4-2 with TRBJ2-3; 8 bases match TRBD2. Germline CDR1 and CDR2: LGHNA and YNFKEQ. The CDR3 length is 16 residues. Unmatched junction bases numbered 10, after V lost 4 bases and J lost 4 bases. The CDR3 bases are TGTGCCAGCAGCCCCCGCGCGGGGACTAGGTCAGATACGCAGTATTTT. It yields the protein CASSPRAGTRSDTQYF.

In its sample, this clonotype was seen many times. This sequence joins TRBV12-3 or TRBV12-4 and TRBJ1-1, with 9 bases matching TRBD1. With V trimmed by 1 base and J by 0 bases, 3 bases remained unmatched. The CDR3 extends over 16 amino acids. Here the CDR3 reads CASSLGTGVMNTEAFF. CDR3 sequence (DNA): TGTGCCAGCAGTTTAGGGACAGGGGTGATGAACACTGAAGCTTTCTTT.

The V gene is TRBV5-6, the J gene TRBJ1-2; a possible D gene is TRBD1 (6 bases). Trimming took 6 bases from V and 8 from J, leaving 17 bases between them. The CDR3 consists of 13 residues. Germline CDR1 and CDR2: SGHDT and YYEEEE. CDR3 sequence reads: CASKMTGPGGYTF. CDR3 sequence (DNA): TGTGCCAGCAAGATGACAGGCCCGGGGGGCTACACCTTC. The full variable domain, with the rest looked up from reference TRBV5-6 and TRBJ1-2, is DAGVTQSPTHLIKTRGQQVTLRCSPKSGHDTVSWYQQALGQGPQFIFQYYEEEERQRGNFPDRFSGHQFPNYSSELNVNALLLGDSALYLCASKMTGPGGYTFGSGTRLTVV.

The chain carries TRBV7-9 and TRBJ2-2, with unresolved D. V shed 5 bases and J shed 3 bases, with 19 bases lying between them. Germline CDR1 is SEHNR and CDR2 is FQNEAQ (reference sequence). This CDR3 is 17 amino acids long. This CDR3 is CASSLSWEGRDTGELFF. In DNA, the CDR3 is TGTGCCAGCAGCCTCTCGTGGGAAGGTCGCGACACCGGGGAGCTGTTTTTT.

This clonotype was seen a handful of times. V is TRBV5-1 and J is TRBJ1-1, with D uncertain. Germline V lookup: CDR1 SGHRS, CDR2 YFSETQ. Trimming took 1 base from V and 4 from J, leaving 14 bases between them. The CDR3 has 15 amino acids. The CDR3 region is CASSLYWVGSTEAFF. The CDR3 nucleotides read TGCGCCAGCAGCTTGTATTGGGTCGGGAGCACTGAAGCTTTCTTT.

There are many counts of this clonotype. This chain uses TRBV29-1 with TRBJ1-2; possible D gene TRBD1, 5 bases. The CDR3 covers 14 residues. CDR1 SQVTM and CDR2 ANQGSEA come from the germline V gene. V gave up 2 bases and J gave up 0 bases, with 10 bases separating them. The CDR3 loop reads CSVELGVANYGYTF. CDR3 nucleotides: TGCAGCGTTGAACTGGGGGTGGCTAACTATGGCTACACCTTC.

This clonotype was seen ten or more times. CDR3 amino acids: CATSRDWWAETQYF. In nucleotides, the CDR3 is TGTGCCACCAGCAGAGATTGGTGGGCAGAGACCCAGTACTTC. The rearrangement joins TRBV15 to TRBJ2-5; D uncertain. Germline V gene lookup returns CDR1 LNHNV and CDR2 YYDKDF (reference sequence). Trimming pared 0 bases from V and 4 bases from J, leaving 9 bases between. CDR3 size: 14 residues.

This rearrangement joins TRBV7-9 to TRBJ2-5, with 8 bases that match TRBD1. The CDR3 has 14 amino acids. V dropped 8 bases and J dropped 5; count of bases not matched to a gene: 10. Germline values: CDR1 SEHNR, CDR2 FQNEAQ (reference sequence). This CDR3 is CASSEDRVMETQYF. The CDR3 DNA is TGTGCCAGCTCCGAGGACAGGGTAATGGAGACCCAGTACTTC.

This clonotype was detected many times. CDR3 sequence: CASSPLGGLHEQFF. The DNA of the CDR3 is TGTGCCAGCAGCCCCCTGGGGGGGCTCCATGAGCAGTTCTTC. The chain employs TRBV5-4 and TRBJ2-1; TRBD2 is a possible D gene (7 bases). This CDR3 is 14 amino acids long. The germline V and J ends were trimmed by 4 bases and 8 bases, with 16 bases remaining between them. In germline, CDR1 is SGHNT, CDR2 YYREEE (reference sequence).

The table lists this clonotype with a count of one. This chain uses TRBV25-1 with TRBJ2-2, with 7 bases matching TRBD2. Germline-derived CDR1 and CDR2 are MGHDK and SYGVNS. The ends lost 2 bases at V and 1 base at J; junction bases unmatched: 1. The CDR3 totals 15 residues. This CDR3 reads CASSEPGGNTGELFF. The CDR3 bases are TGTGCCAGCAGTGAACCGGGGGGGAACACCGGGGAGCTGTTTTTT. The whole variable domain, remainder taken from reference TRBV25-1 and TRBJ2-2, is EADIYQTPRYLVIGTGKKITLECSQTMGHDKMYWYQQDPGMELHLIHYSYGVNSTEKGDLSSESTVSRIRTEHFPLTLESARPSHTSQYLCASSEPGGNTGELFFGEGSRLTVL.

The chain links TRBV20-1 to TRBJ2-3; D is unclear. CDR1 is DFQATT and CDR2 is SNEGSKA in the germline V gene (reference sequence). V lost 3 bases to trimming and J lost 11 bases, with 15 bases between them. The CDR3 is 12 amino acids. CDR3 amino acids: CSASVLRILQYF. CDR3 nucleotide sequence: TGCAGTGCTAGCGTGCTAAGGATCTTGCAGTATTTT.

CDR3 sequence reads: CASTSGGGRNEQFF. The CDR3 DNA sequence: TGTGCCAGCACCTCGGGAGGGGGCCGGAATGAGCAGTTCTTC. The chain links TRBV28 to TRBJ2-1, with D perhaps TRBD2 (8 bases). V lost 7 bases, J lost 7 bases, and 17 bases lay in between. The CDR3 spans 14 residues. Germline CDR1 is MDHEN and CDR2 is SYDVKM.

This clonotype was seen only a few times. CDR3 sequence reads: CASSGTGAGETQYF. As DNA, the CDR3 is TGTGCCAGCAGTGGGACAGGGGCTGGGGAGACCCAGTACTTC. This chain links TRBV9 with TRBJ2-5; TRBD1 matches 10 bases. Trimming removed 5 bases from V and 5 bases from J; junction bases left unmatched: 6. Germline loops: CDR1 SGDLS, CDR2 YYNGEE. This CDR3 has 14 residues.

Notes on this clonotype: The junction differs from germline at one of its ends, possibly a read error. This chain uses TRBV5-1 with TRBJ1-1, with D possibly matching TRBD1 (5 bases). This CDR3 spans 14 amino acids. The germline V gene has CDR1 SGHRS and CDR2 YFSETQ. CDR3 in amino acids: CASSAGGVGPEVFF. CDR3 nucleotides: TGCGCCAGCAGCGCCGGGGGGGTCGGGCCTGAAGTTTTCTTT.

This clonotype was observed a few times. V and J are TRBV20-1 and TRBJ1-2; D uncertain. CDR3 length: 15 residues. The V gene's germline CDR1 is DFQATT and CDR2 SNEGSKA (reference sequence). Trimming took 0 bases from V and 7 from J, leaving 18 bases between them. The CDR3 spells CSARDTVDTAVGYTF. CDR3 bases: TGCAGTGCTAGAGATACAGTAGACACGGCTGTTGGCTACACCTTC.

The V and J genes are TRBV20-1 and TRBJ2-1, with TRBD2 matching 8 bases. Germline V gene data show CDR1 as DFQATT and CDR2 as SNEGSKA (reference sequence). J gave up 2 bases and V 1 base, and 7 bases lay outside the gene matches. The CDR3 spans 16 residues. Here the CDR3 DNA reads TGCAGTGCTAGAGCTCGGGAGGGGTTCCCCTACAATGAGCAGTTCTTC. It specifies CSARAREGFPYNEQFF.

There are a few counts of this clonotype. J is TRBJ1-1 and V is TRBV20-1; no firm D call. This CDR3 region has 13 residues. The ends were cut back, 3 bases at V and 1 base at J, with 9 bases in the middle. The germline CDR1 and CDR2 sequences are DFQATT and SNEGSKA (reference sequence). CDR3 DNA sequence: TGCAGTGCTAGTGGTGGGAAGAACACTGAAGCTTTCTTT. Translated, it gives CSASGGKNTEAFF.

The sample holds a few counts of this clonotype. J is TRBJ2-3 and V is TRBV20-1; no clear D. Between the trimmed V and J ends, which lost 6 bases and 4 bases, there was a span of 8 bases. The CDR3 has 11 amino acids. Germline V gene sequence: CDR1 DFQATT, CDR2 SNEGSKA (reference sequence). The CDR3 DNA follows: TGCAGTGCCCCCACGGCAGATACGCAGTATTTT. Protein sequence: CSAPTADTQYF.

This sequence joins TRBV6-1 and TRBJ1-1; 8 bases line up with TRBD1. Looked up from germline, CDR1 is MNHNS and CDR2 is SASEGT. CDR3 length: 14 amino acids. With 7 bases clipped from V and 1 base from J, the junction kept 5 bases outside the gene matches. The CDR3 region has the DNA TGTGCCAGCACCCTGGACAGGGCGAACACTGAAGCTTTCTTT. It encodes CASTLDRANTEAFF.

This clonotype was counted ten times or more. This CDR3 reads CASSFTGMADEQFF. The CDR3 DNA follows: TGTGCCAGCAGTTTCACAGGGATGGCGGATGAGCAGTTCTTC. V is TRBV6-5 and J is TRBJ2-1, with D maybe TRBD1 (6 bases). Between the trimmed V and J ends, which lost 4 bases and 8 bases, there was a span of 15 bases. From germline, CDR1 is MNHEY and CDR2 SVGAGI. The CDR3 has 14 residues.